This passage covers 7 T cell receptor beta chains from one sample sequenced in a study of T cell repertoires in cytomegalovirus infection. TCRdb re-analysed the reads in MiXCR, keeping a single row per CDR3 protein. The repertoire holds some 700,000 distinct CDR3 sequences, with around 30% as singletons. Their antigens remain unidentified. Sequenced material: cultured PBMCs, taken from culture after CMV antigen stimulation. Receptors originate from a human donor in good health (CMV status not recorded). Some clones in this sample may be carry-over from other donors' samples.

This sequence joins TRBV5-3 and TRBJ2-1; D not certain. TRBV5-3 is classed as an ORF, of uncertain function. This CDR3 is 14 amino acids long. V was cut by 8 bases and J by 4 bases, with 16 bases left in between. CDR3 in DNA: TGTGCCAGCAGCCCTCGCAACGGTTACAATGAGCAGTTCTTC. This encodes CASSPRNGYNEQFF.

The rearrangement joins TRBV9 to TRBJ2-3, with 8 bases fitting TRBD2. CDR1 and CDR2 (germline): SGDLS, YYNGEE. The CDR3 spans 16 residues. V shed 4 bases and J 2 bases; nucleotides not matched to a gene: 9. CDR3 residues: CASSPAGGRPTDTQYF. CDR3 DNA: TGTGCCAGCAGCCCCGCGGGGGGAAGACCCACAGATACGCAGTATTTT.

This clonotype has a handful of counts. The chain couples TRBV19 to TRBJ2-5; 13 bases match TRBD2. J gave up 0 bases and V 8 bases, and 9 bases lay outside the gene matches. The CDR3 contains 17 residues. The germline V gene has CDR1 LNHDA and CDR2 SQIVND (reference sequence). The CDR3 DNA is TGTGCCAGTGCCGGACTAGCGGGAGAGTCGTACCAAGAGACCCAGTACTTC. As protein: CASAGLAGESYQETQYF.

This clonotype turned up a few times. The rearrangement links TRBV6-1 to TRBJ2-7, with 10 bases aligning to TRBD1. Germline V gives CDR1 MNHNS, CDR2 SASEGT. Unmatched junction bases numbered 9, after V lost 0 bases and J lost 4 bases. The CDR3 runs to 17 residues. The CDR3 loop is CASSEASGTGEVYEQYF. Written as DNA, the CDR3 is TGTGCCAGCAGTGAAGCCTCCGGGACAGGGGAGGTGTACGAGCAGTACTTC.

The CDR3 loop is CASSLQGGEEKLFF. The DNA of the CDR3 is TGTGCCAGCAGCTTACAGGGTGGGGAAGAAAAACTGTTTTTT. The V gene is TRBV7-4, the J gene TRBJ1-4, with D possibly TRBD1 on 5 matching bases. V dropped 2 bases and J dropped 8 bases, with 12 bases sitting between them. This CDR3 comprises 14 residues. Germline CDR1 reads SGHVT; CDR2 reads SQSDAQ.

The chain is built from TRBV7-2 and TRBJ2-7; D remains unclear. CDR1 and CDR2 (germline): SGHTA, FQGNSA. The germline V and J ends were trimmed by 5 bases and 5 bases, with 10 bases remaining between them. This CDR3 has 12 residues. The DNA of the CDR3 is TGTGCCAGCAGCCAGGCAAGGCACGAGCAGTACTTC. Protein: CASSQARHEQYF.

There are a few counts of this clonotype. This chain joins TRBV20-1 and TRBJ2-3; D unresolved. This CDR3 region has 10 residues. Germline V gives CDR1 DFQATT, CDR2 SNEGSKA (reference sequence). Trimming took off 6 bases at V and 5 bases at J, with 6 bases between the two ends. The CDR3 DNA reads as TGCAGTGCGGTAATAGATACGCAGTATTTT. This gives the protein CSAVIDTQYF.